One sample yielded the 32 T cell receptor beta chains listed below, sequenced in a study of CD4 and CD8 cells across lung adenocarcinoma regions. TCRdb passed the PCR reads through MiXCR, listing each CDR3 protein once. The table has more than 9,000 distinct CDR3 sequences, around 50% seen once. The sequenced material came from CD8+ T cells from the margin of a lung tumor. Receptor source: a female donor with lung adenocarcinoma. The CD4 and CD8 labels of this study may be unreliable.

This clonotype was seen a few times. This rearrangement joins TRBV5-1 to TRBJ2-7, with 9 bases identical to TRBD1. The CDR3 consists of 15 residues. V gave up 0 bases and J gave up 4 bases; unmatched junction bases: 5. Germline V gene lookup returns CDR1 SGHRS and CDR2 YFSETQ. In DNA, the CDR3 is TGCGCCAGCAGCTTGGTGGGGACAGGGCCTTACGAGCAGTACTTC. Translated, it gives CASSLVGTGPYEQYF.

This sequence joins TRBV5-4 and TRBJ1-2; 9 bases line up with TRBD1. Per germline, CDR1 SGHNT and CDR2 YYREEE (reference sequence). The CDR3 has 14 residues. Germline trimming cut 6 bases from V and 8 bases from J; bases unmatched to any gene: 11. The CDR3 region is CASTQVGTGTGYTF. The CDR3, as DNA: TGTGCCAGCACCCAAGTAGGGACAGGGACCGGCTACACCTTC.

To note about this clonotype: One end of the junction fails to match germline, which may point to a read error. V and J are TRBV6-1 and TRBJ2-3; D is unresolved. Per germline, CDR1 MNHNS and CDR2 SASEGT. This CDR3 region has 15 residues. The CDR3 here is CARGFGRREEDTQYF. The CDR3 DNA is TGTGCCAGGGGGTTCGGGCGCCGTGAGGAAGATACGCAGTACTTT.

This chain's CDR3 is CASSLSLAGGDEQFF. Written as DNA, the CDR3 is TGCGCCAGCAGCTTGAGTCTAGCGGGGGGGGATGAGCAGTTCTTC. The chain links TRBV5-1 to TRBJ2-1, with 12 bases lining up with TRBD2. Germline lookup yields CDR1 SGHRS and CDR2 YFSETQ. The CDR3 length is 15 residues. Trimming at V came to 1 base and at J to 8 bases, leaving 4 bases not matched to a gene. Drawing the rest from reference TRBV5-1 and TRBJ2-1, the complete variable domain is KAGVTQTPRYLIKTRGQQVTLSCSPISGHRSVSWYQQTPGQGLQFLFEYFSETQRNKGNFPGRFSGRQFSNSRSEMNVSTLELGDSALYLCASSLSLAGGDEQFFGPGTRLTVL.

This clonotype was counted only a few times. The gene calls are TRBV12-3 or TRBV12-4 and TRBJ2-3; 14 nucleotides match TRBD2. TRBJ2-5 matches the DNA end more closely, so the J call is doubtful. This CDR3 contains 15 residues. The CDR3 here is CASSSTSGGGETQYF. The CDR3 nucleotides are TGTGCCAGCAGTTCGACTAGCGGGGGGGGGGAGACCCAGTACTTC.

This clonotype was seen at least ten times. The rearrangement links TRBV10-1 to TRBJ1-1, with TRBD1 matching 7 bases. CDR3 size: 13 residues. Germline lookup yields CDR1 WNHNN and CDR2 SYGVQD (reference sequence). V lost 6 bases and J lost 1; bases outside the gene matches: 2. The CDR3 here is CASSGDRNTEAFF. The CDR3 nucleotides are TGCGCCAGCAGCGGGGACAGGAACACTGAAGCTTTCTTT.

V is TRBV6-1 and J is TRBJ2-2; D uncertain. With 1 base removed from V and 6 bases from J, the gap between germline ends came to 9 bases. From germline, CDR1 is MNHNS and CDR2 SASEGT. CDR3 length: 14 residues. The CDR3 DNA is TGTGCCAGCAGTGAAGGGGGTGAGGCCGGGGAGCTGTTTTTT. It specifies CASSEGGEAGELFF.

A few counts support this clonotype. The chain links TRBV6-2 or TRBV6-3 to TRBJ2-3; D possibly uses TRBD1 or TRBD2 (7 bases each). CDR3 length: 15 residues. Looked up from germline, CDR1 is MNHEY and CDR2 is SVGEGT. Trimming removed 6 bases at V and 3 bases at J, with 16 bases between. The CDR3 is CASSPRGGRTDTQYF. CDR3 sequence (DNA): TGTGCCAGCAGCCCCAGGGGGGGCAGAACAGATACGCAGTATTTT.

This clonotype showed up just a few times. This chain links TRBV19 with TRBJ2-3; TRBD2 agrees at 8 bases. CDR3 length: 11 residues. V trimming: 9 bases; J trimming: 5 bases; junction bases outside the gene matches: 1. The germline gives CDR1 LNHDA, CDR2 SQIVND (reference sequence). The CDR3 DNA is TGTGCCAGCGGGGGGGAAGATACGCAGTATTTT. Protein: CASGGEDTQYF.

The chain uses TRBV19 and TRBJ1-2, with D perhaps TRBD1 (6 bases). Looked up from germline, CDR1 is LNHDA and CDR2 is SQIVND (reference sequence). Trimming took off 8 bases at V and 2 bases at J, with 9 bases between the two ends. The CDR3 is 12 amino acids. The CDR3 bases are TGTGCCAGTTCGGACAGAAACTATGGCTACACCTTC. Amino acids: CASSDRNYGYTF.

J is TRBJ1-5 and V is TRBV27, with D hard to call. Trimming stripped 3 bases from V and 4 bases from J, with 7 bases between. The CDR3 runs 13 residues. Germline CDR1 and CDR2: MNHEY and SMNVEV (reference sequence). The CDR3 DNA reads as TGTGCCAGCAGTTTTGGGGAAAATCAGCCCCAGCATTTT. Translating it yields CASSFGENQPQHF.

This clonotype was picked up many times. The V call is TRBV10-2, the J call TRBJ1-5; the match to TRBD1 covers 10 bases. This CDR3 is 15 amino acids long. Germline values: CDR1 WSHSY, CDR2 SAAADI. The V segment lost 6 bases and the J segment 1 base; nucleotides outside the gene matches: 3. The CDR3 DNA sequence: TGCGCCAGCAGGACAGGGGGCTTAAGCAATCAGCCCCAGCATTTT. It translates to CASRTGGLSNQPQHF.

This clonotype has more than one count but fewer than ten. A read error is possible here, since a much larger clone lies one base away. The V gene is TRBV5-1, the J gene TRBJ2-1; perhaps TRBD2 as D (6 bases). The tail of the sequence fits TRBJ2-7 better, so the J call may be wrong. Germline-derived CDR1 and CDR2 are SGHRS and YFSETQ. The CDR3 runs to 15 residues. CDR3 amino acids: CASSVRGLTYNEQYF. CDR3 nucleotide sequence: TGCGCCAGCAGCGTGCGGGGACTTACCTACAATGAGCAGTACTTC.

This CDR3 is CASSPRTGGGEKLFF. Written as DNA, the CDR3 is TGTGCCAGCAGCCCGCGGACAGGGGGAGGTGAAAAACTGTTTTTT. The V gene is TRBV7-2, the J gene TRBJ1-4; the match to TRBD1 covers 10 bases. V dropped 5 bases and J dropped 7; count of bases not matched to a gene: 7. The CDR3 length is 15 residues. Germline CDR1 and CDR2: SGHTA and FQGNSA.

This clonotype was seen only a few times. This rearrangement joins TRBV20-1 to TRBJ2-3, with TRBD2 matching over 10 bases. Germline assignment: CDR1 DFQATT and CDR2 SNEGSKA (reference sequence). This CDR3 is built from 14 residues. V gave up 2 bases and J gave up 1 base; unmatched junction bases: 0. The CDR3 loop reads CSARLAGGTDTQYF. In DNA, the CDR3 is TGCAGTGCTAGACTAGCGGGGGGCACAGATACGCAGTATTTT.

This clonotype is labeled large. The V gene is TRBV6-5, the J gene TRBJ1-1; the D gene is possibly TRBD1 (6 bases). Germline lookup yields CDR1 MNHEY and CDR2 SVGAGI. V shed 6 bases and J shed 4 bases, with 15 bases lying between them. CDR3 size: 14 residues. CDR3: CASSYRDGTTEAFF. CDR3 coding DNA: TGTGCCAGCAGCTACAGGGATGGGACCACTGAAGCTTTCTTT.

This clonotype was found once. A read error may produce the germline difference seen at one junction end. This chain uses TRBV6-1 with TRBJ2-3, with TRBD2 matching 10 bases. The CDR3 is made up of 15 amino acids. The germline V gene encodes CDR1 MNHNS and CDR2 SASEGT. CDR3 DNA: TGTGCCAGCAGTCCGAGCGGGGGGGCCAAAAATATGCAGTATTTC. It translates to CASSPSGGAKNMQYF.

By its share, this clonotype is medium-sized (0.01 to 0.1%). V is TRBV6-1 and J is TRBJ2-1, with TRBD2 as a possible D gene (6 bases). The J call is in doubt because the DNA end fits TRBJ2-7 better. The CDR3 runs to 14 residues. Germline V gene data show CDR1 as MNHNS and CDR2 as SASEGT. CDR3 coding DNA: TGTGCCAGCAGTGAATTGGGGGGAACCTACGAGCAGTACTTC. This translates into CASSELGGTYEQYF.

This clonotype is labeled as medium-sized. The chain is built from TRBV27 and TRBJ1-1; 8 bases line up with TRBD1. The length of the CDR3 is 16 residues. The junction had 4 bases not matched to a gene; V was cut back by 1 base and J by 0 bases. Germline CDR1 is MNHEY and CDR2 is SMNVEV (reference sequence). CDR3 sequence: CASSLWSDRVNTEAFF. CDR3 bases: TGTGCCAGCAGTTTATGGTCGGACAGGGTGAACACTGAAGCTTTCTTT.

This clonotype is medium-sized within its sample. The V call is TRBV25-1, the J call TRBJ2-5, with a possible D match to TRBD1 (6 bases). V was trimmed by 8 bases and J by 1 base, leaving 20 bases between them. Germline CDR1 reads MGHDK; CDR2 reads SYGVNS. CDR3 size: 16 residues. This chain's CDR3 is CASGSWEGGIQETQYF. For the CDR3, the DNA is TGTGCCAGCGGCTCCTGGGAAGGGGGAATCCAAGAGACCCAGTACTTC.

This clonotype has ten or more counts. The V gene is TRBV6-2 or TRBV6-3, the J gene TRBJ2-3, with a tentative D call TRBD2 (5 bases). CDR1 and CDR2 (germline): MNHEY, SVGEGT. The CDR3 has 16 amino acids. V dropped 2 bases and J dropped 4 bases, with 16 bases sitting between them. The CDR3 loop is CASSYGRAPFSDTQYF. For the CDR3, the DNA is TGTGCCAGCAGTTACGGGCGGGCACCGTTTTCAGATACGCAGTATTTT.

This clonotype was found once. The chain employs TRBV10-3 and TRBJ2-3; D perhaps matches TRBD2 (5 bases). CDR1 is ENHRY and CDR2 is SYGVKD in the germline V gene. This CDR3 contains 16 residues. V was trimmed by 3 bases and J by 5 bases, leaving 18 bases between them. The CDR3 is CAISDPGLIVGDTQYF. For the CDR3, the DNA is TGTGCCATCAGTGACCCGGGATTAATCGTAGGAGATACGCAGTATTTT.

The V call is TRBV7-2, the J call TRBJ1-4; 9 bases match TRBD1. The CDR3 is made up of 16 amino acids. V was clipped by 5 bases and J by 10 bases; unmatched bases: 14. Looked up from germline, CDR1 is SGHTA and CDR2 is FQGNSA. The DNA of the CDR3 is TGTGCCAGCAGCCCGCGGTCACAGGGGGCTGGAGGAAAACTGTTTTTT. This codes for CASSPRSQGAGGKLFF.

This clonotype was detected only a few times. V and J are TRBV27 and TRBJ2-5, with 9 positions matching TRBD2. V was pared by 5 bases and J by 5 bases, with 6 bases of the junction left unmatched. The germline gives CDR1 MNHEY, CDR2 SMNVEV (reference sequence). The CDR3 is 14 amino acids. The CDR3 DNA sequence: TGTGCCAGCAGTCCTCTTAGCGGGGGTGAGACCCAGTACTTC. This codes for CASSPLSGGETQYF.

About this clonotype itself: The junction shows a germline mismatch at one end, possibly a read error. The CDR3 here is CASSIGTSGAYEQHF. The CDR3, as DNA: TGTGCCAGCAGTATCGGGACTAGCGGGGCCTACGAGCAGCACTTT. The V and J genes are TRBV27 and TRBJ2-7; 13 positions agree with TRBD2. Germline V CDR1 and CDR2: MNHEY, SMNVEV (reference sequence). The CDR3 extends over 15 amino acids.

This chain links TRBV15 with TRBJ1-1, with 12 bases matching TRBD1. After removal of 3 bases from V and 1 base from J, the junction contained 9 bases not matched to a gene. Germline loops: CDR1 LNHNV, CDR2 YYDKDF (reference sequence). The CDR3 is made up of 18 amino acids. For the CDR3, the DNA is TGTGCCACCAGCAGGAGGGGACAGGGGGCTATGGGGAACACTGAAGCTTTCTTT. Amino acids: CATSRRGQGAMGNTEAFF.

This clonotype was seen at least ten times. V usage is TRBV7-2 and J usage is TRBJ2-3, with 14 bases aligning to TRBD2. The J call is in doubt because the DNA end fits TRBJ2-7 better. The CDR3 sequence is 15 residues long. Germline lookup yields CDR1 SGHTA and CDR2 FQGNSA. CDR3 coding DNA: TGTGCCAGCAGCTCGGGACTAGCGGGGGTCAATGAGCAGTACTTC. Protein product: CASSSGLAGVNEQYF.

Only a few counts were recorded for this clonotype. The CDR3 loop reads CAAGTGDQDTQYF. The DNA of the CDR3 is TGCGCAGCCGGGACCGGGGACCAAGATACGCAGTATTTT. This chain uses TRBV10-2 with TRBJ2-3, with D perhaps given as TRBD1 or TRBD2 (5 bases each). CDR3 size: 13 residues. Germline V CDR1 and CDR2: WSHSY, SAAADI.

The chain has TRBV6-1 and TRBJ2-1; TRBD2 matches at 10 bases. The J call could be wrong; TRBJ2-2 is a better fit for the DNA end. The CDR3 runs to 15 residues. Germline assignment: CDR1 MNHNS and CDR2 SASEGT. CDR3 DNA: TGTGCCAGCACATTCTGCTGGACTAGCGGCAGTGAGCTGTTTTTT. It is translated as CASTFCWTSGSELFF.

V is TRBV24-1 and J is TRBJ2-3, with D perhaps TRBD1 (6 bases). The CDR3 is made up of 15 amino acids. Germline V lookup: CDR1 KGHDR, CDR2 SFDVKD. V lost 4 bases and J 0 bases, leaving 10 bases between the germline ends. DNA for the CDR3: TGTGCCACCAGTGACCACAGGGAAAGCACAGATACGCAGTATTTT. The encoded protein is CATSDHRESTDTQYF.

This clonotype has ten or more counts. This sequence joins TRBV6-5 and TRBJ2-7; D could derive from TRBD1 or TRBD2 (6 bases each). The V gene's germline CDR1 is MNHEY and CDR2 SVGAGI. The V end was cut by 5 bases, the J end by 2 bases, with 19 bases between. The CDR3 extends over 16 amino acids. The CDR3 loop is CASSLEGQPGAYEQYF. For the CDR3, the DNA is TGTGCCAGCAGTCTCGAAGGACAGCCGGGGGCCTACGAGCAGTACTTC.

The V gene is TRBV10-2, the J gene TRBJ2-5, with D perhaps TRBD2 (5 bases). This CDR3 has 11 amino acids. Trimming took off 6 bases at V and 11 bases at J, with 13 bases between the two ends. Germline V gene sequence: CDR1 WSHSY, CDR2 SAAADI. CDR3 sequence: CASRTGNEQYF. CDR3 coding DNA: TGCGCCAGCAGGACGGGGAATGAGCAGTACTTC.